The clone carrying this T cell receptor (beta chain) has just a few counts. What it binds is unknown. This sample was taken from a study of persistence of HIV-infected CD4 T cells. Study-wide points: TCR oligoclonality correlated with proviral oligoclonality in the same sorted populations. Compared with CD3/CD28-stimulated cells, CMV- and Gag-responding cells showed lower TCRbeta richness.

The libraries were made with immunoSEQ version 4 in survey mode. Assay used: immunoSEQ multiplex PCR; TCRdb lists only in-frame clones, some missing. This sample has about 13,000 clones; about three fifths occur once, and the top ten carry 6% to 7.5%. Looked up from germline, CDR1 is SGDLS and CDR2 is YYNGEE. Between the trimmed V and J ends, which lost 2 bases and 8 bases, there was a span of 13 bases. This CDR3 has 13 residues. An overlapping HIV-1 Gag peptide pool stimulated these cells at approximately 1 ug/peptide/mL. Responding CD4+ T cells were sorted by upregulation of both CD40 ligand and CD69.

The J gene is TRBJ1-1, the V gene TRBV9; no definite D call. The TCR comes from an adult man with HIV who was CMV-seropositive. The specimen comprised CD4+ T cells sorted from PBMCs after roughly 18-hour stimulation, sampled from a patient who received antiretroviral therapy. CDR3 nucleotides: TGTGCCAGCAGCGTCAGGACGGCTGGGGAAGCTTTCTTT. Amino acids: CASSVRTAGEAFF. The entire variable domain, with the rest obtained from reference TRBV9 and TRBJ1-1, is as follows: DSGVTQTPKHLITATGQRVTLRCSPRSGDLSVYWYQQSLDQGLQFLIQYYNGEERAKGNILERFSAQQFPDLHSELNLSSLELGDSALYFCASSVRTAGEAFFGQGTRLTVV.